The T cell receptor beta chain under discussion was sequenced for a study of technical replicates of blood from a few donors. Sequenced by immunoSEQ multiplex PCR; TCRdb stores in-frame clones only, minus some. The sample consists of roughly 100,000 clones, roughly 95% of them appearing once. This CDR3 spans 13 amino acids. Trimming shortened V by 5 bases and J by 7 bases, and 11 bases separated the two germline ends. Germline-derived CDR1 and CDR2 are SEHNR and FQNEAQ (reference sequence). The sequence derives from a human donor in good health. The sequenced sample consisted of T cells isolated from PBMCs. The genes are TRBV7-9 and TRBJ2-2, with a weak D call TRBD1 (6 bases). CDR3 in amino acids: CASSHGQIGELFF. CDR3 coding DNA: TGTGCCAGCAGCCACGGACAGATCGGGGAGCTGTTTTTT.